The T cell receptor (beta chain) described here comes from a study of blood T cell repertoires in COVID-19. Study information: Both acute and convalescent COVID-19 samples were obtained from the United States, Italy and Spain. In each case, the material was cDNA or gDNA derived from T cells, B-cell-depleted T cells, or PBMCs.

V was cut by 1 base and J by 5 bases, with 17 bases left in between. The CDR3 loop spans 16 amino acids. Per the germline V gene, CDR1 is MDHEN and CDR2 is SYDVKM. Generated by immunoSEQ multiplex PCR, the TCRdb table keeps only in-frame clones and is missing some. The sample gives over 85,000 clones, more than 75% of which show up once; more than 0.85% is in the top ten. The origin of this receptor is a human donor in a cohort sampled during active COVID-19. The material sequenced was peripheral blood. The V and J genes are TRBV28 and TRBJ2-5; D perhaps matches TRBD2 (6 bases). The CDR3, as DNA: TGTGCCAGCAGTTTATATCCGGGAGAGCGTCCGGAGACCCAGTACTTC. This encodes CASSLYPGERPETQYF.